The 22 T cell receptor beta chains listed next were all sequenced from one sample in a study of response to subunit inactivated influenza vaccine. Via MiXCR, TCRdb re-called the RT-PCR reads, giving one row per CDR3 protein. The sample lists about 240,000 distinct CDR3 sequences, 12% seen once, with 7.8% in the top ten. The specimen comprised non-naive T cells sorted from PBMCs, sampled approximately 15 days before vaccination. The receptors were sampled from a man in his fifties or sixties who received an inactivated influenza vaccine.

This clonotype was detected only a few times. The V gene is TRBV6-1, the J gene TRBJ2-7; no clear D gene. This CDR3 comprises 13 residues. Trimming took 6 bases from V and 0 from J, leaving 9 bases between them. Germline CDR1 and CDR2: MNHNS and SASEGT. The CDR3 is CASRRHISYEQYF. The CDR3 nucleotides read TGTGCCAGCAGGAGACATATCTCCTACGAGCAGTACTTC.

The table lists this clonotype with many counts. V and J are TRBV12-3 or TRBV12-4 and TRBJ1-5; D is undetermined. Trimming left V 3 bases short and J 0 bases short, with 9 bases between. The CDR3 is 15 amino acids. CDR3 nucleotide sequence: TGTGCCAGCAGTTTGGGTGTGGGTAGCAATCAGCCCCAGCATTTT. The encoded protein is CASSLGVGSNQPQHF.

In nucleotides, the CDR3 is TGTGCCATCAGACAGGGAACAACTGGGGCCAACGTCCTGACTTTC. Translating it yields CAIRQGTTGANVLTF. The chain recombines TRBV10-3 with TRBJ2-6; weak D call: TRBD1 (6 bases). The CDR3 covers 15 residues. Germline CDR1 ENHRY, CDR2 SYGVKD. V dropped 6 bases and J dropped 2 bases, with 11 bases sitting between them.

In its sample, this clonotype was seen many times. CDR3 in DNA: TGCAGTGCTAGAGACCCCCCGGGGGCACCAACTAATGAAAAACTGTTTTTT. This gives the protein CSARDPPGAPTNEKLFF. The gene calls are TRBV20-1 and TRBJ1-4, with a possible D match to TRBD1 (6 bases). Germline V gives CDR1 DFQATT, CDR2 SNEGSKA (reference sequence). This CDR3 spans 17 amino acids. The V end was cut by 0 bases, the J end by 0 bases, with 14 bases between.

The chain carries TRBV29-1 and TRBJ2-1, with D possibly called TRBD1 or TRBD2 (5 bases each). This CDR3 contains 12 residues. Germline CDR1 reads SQVTM; CDR2 reads ANQGSEA. V lost 6 bases and J lost 3, with 9 bases in between. CDR3 sequence (DNA): TGCAGCGTCGGGACCCTCTACAATGAGCAGTTCTTC. This translates into CSVGTLYNEQFF.

The chain combines TRBV6-7 with TRBJ2-3; D gene ambiguous. TRBV6-7 carries the ORF label, with uncertain function. V was cut by 0 bases and J by 0 bases, with 10 bases left in between. CDR3 length equals 16 residues. CDR3 loop: CASSYSAGSSTDTQYF. For the CDR3, the DNA is TGTGCCAGCAGTTACTCGGCCGGATCTAGCACAGATACGCAGTATTTT.

This clonotype came up many times. The chain has TRBV7-9 and TRBJ2-5; perhaps TRBD1 as D (6 bases). Germline values: CDR1 SEHNR, CDR2 FQNEAQ (reference sequence). This CDR3 comprises 12 residues. V dropped 8 bases and J dropped 3 bases, with 10 bases sitting between them. CDR3 amino acids: CASVRTEETQYF. The CDR3 nucleotides are TGTGCCAGCGTCCGGACAGAAGAGACCCAGTACTTC.

The V and J genes are TRBV4-3 and TRBJ2-7; no clear D gene. The CDR3 sequence is 13 residues long. V shed 2 bases and J shed 4 bases, with 9 bases lying between them. The germline V gene encodes CDR1 LGHNA and CDR2 YSLEER. This chain's CDR3 is CASSQSREYEQYF. For the CDR3, the DNA is TGCGCCAGCAGCCAAAGTAGGGAATACGAGCAGTACTTC.

CDR3 DNA sequence: TGTGCCAGCAAGAAGGGAGGAGGACAGGGCCACAATGAGCAGTTCTTC. The encoded protein is CASKKGGGQGHNEQFF. The V and J genes are TRBV6-1 and TRBJ2-1; 8 nucleotides match TRBD1. Germline CDR1 is MNHNS and CDR2 is SASEGT. V was clipped by 7 bases and J by 5 bases; unmatched bases: 13. The CDR3 is 16 amino acids.

In its sample, this clonotype was seen many times. The J gene is TRBJ2-2, the V gene TRBV12-3 or TRBV12-4, with 7 bases lining up with TRBD2. The CDR3 length is 15 residues. V shed 3 bases and J 6 bases; nucleotides not matched to a gene: 7. The CDR3: CASSFWQGGAGELFF. CDR3 sequence (DNA): TGTGCCAGCAGTTTTTGGCAGGGAGGGGCCGGGGAGCTGTTTTTT.

V usage is TRBV3-1 and J usage is TRBJ2-1; D not certain. CDR1 is LGHDT, CDR2 YNNKEL, per germline (reference sequence). This CDR3 is built from 14 residues. Trimming stripped 3 bases from V and 0 bases from J, with 6 bases between. The CDR3 DNA reads TGTGCCAGCAGCCACCGGAGCTCCTACAATGAGCAGTTCTTC. This sequence encodes CASSHRSSYNEQFF.

This clonotype has a count of ten or more. The J gene is TRBJ2-2, the V gene TRBV6-5, with a tentative D call TRBD2 (5 bases). The CDR3 runs to 14 residues. The germline V and J ends were trimmed by 0 bases and 6 bases, with 8 bases remaining between them. Per the germline V gene, CDR1 is MNHEY and CDR2 is SVGAGI. CDR3 in DNA: TGTGCCAGCAGTTACTCGATGGAGGCCGGGGAGCTGTTTTTT. Residues: CASSYSMEAGELFF.

In its sample, this clonotype was seen a few times. This chain links TRBV5-1 with TRBJ2-5, with D tentatively TRBD1 (5 bases). CDR1 is SGHRS and CDR2 is YFSETQ in the germline V gene. Trimming cost V 2 bases and J 1 base, with 9 bases left between them. CDR3 length equals 14 residues. The CDR3 DNA follows: TGCGCCAGCAGCTTCGGACAAATCCAAGAGACCCAGTACTTC. It encodes CASSFGQIQETQYF. The entire variable domain, with the rest obtained from reference TRBV5-1 and TRBJ2-5, is as follows: KAGVTQTPRYLIKTRGQQVTLSCSPISGHRSVSWYQQTPGQGLQFLFEYFSETQRNKGNFPGRFSGRQFSNSRSEMNVSTLELGDSALYLCASSFGQIQETQYFGPGTRLLVL.

In its sample, this clonotype was seen a few times. The chain combines TRBV7-2 with TRBJ2-4, with D unclear. Deletions cut 1 base from V and 8 bases from J, with 12 bases between. This CDR3 contains 14 residues. Germline V gene data show CDR1 as SGHTA and CDR2 as FQGNSA. The CDR3 region is CASSLEARPDIQYF. For the CDR3, the DNA is TGTGCCAGCAGCTTAGAAGCGCGCCCGGACATTCAGTACTTC. Combining the CDR3 with reference TRBV7-2 and TRBJ2-4 gives the whole variable domain GAGVSQSPSNKVTEKGKDVELRCDPISGHTALYWYRQSLGQGLEFLIYFQGNSAPDKSGLPSDRFSAERTGGSVSTLTIQRTQQEDSAVYLCASSLEARPDIQYFGAGTRLSVL.

The table lists this clonotype with a few counts. This chain joins TRBV12-3 or TRBV12-4 and TRBJ1-1; 9 nucleotides match TRBD1. V gave up 5 bases and J gave up 4 bases; unmatched junction bases: 14. This CDR3 has 17 amino acids. The CDR3 protein is CASSPGQGISWGTEAFF. In nucleotides, the CDR3 is TGTGCCAGCAGTCCTGGACAGGGGATCTCTTGGGGCACTGAAGCTTTCTTT.

This clonotype was seen a handful of times. The gene calls are TRBV11-1 and TRBJ2-5; 8 nucleotides match TRBD1. Per germline, CDR1 SGHAT and CDR2 FQDESV (reference sequence). The CDR3 totals 13 residues. V was pared by 6 bases and J by 7 bases, with 7 bases of the junction left unmatched. CDR3 protein: CASSTGQGRTQYF. CDR3 nucleotide sequence: TGTGCCAGCAGTACCGGACAGGGTAGGACCCAGTACTTC. Filled out from reference TRBV11-1 and TRBJ2-5, the complete variable domain reads EAEVAQSPRYKITEKSQAVAFWCDPISGHATLYWYRQILGQGPELLVQFQDESVVDDSQLPKDRFSAERLKGVDSTLKIQPAELGDSAMYLCASSTGQGRTQYFGPGTRLLVL.

This clonotype came up many times. The chain employs TRBV20-1 and TRBJ2-3; perhaps TRBD1 as D (5 bases). From germline, CDR1 is DFQATT and CDR2 SNEGSKA (reference sequence). The V end was cut by 4 bases, the J end by 1 base, with 12 bases between. CDR3 length: 14 amino acids. CDR3 region: CSATRARGTDTQYF. The CDR3 DNA reads TGCAGTGCTACCAGGGCCCGGGGCACAGATACGCAGTATTTT.

The sample holds a few counts of this clonotype. Just one base apart from a much larger clone, this may be a read error. The rearrangement joins TRBV7-2 to TRBJ2-7; D unclear. Germline CDR1 SGHTA, CDR2 FQGNSA. The CDR3 totals 13 residues. This chain's CDR3 is CAGSANPSYEQYF. In nucleotides, the CDR3 is TGTGCCGGCAGCGCGAACCCCTCCTACGAGCAGTACTTC.

The chain uses TRBV20-1 and TRBJ1-2; 9 nucleotides line up with TRBD1. This CDR3 region has 14 residues. J lost 7 bases, V lost 4 bases, and 10 bases had no gene match. The germline CDR1 and CDR2 sequences are DFQATT and SNEGSKA (reference sequence). The CDR3 DNA is TGCAGTGCTATAACCGGGACAGGGCCCGGTGGCTACACCTTC. Amino acids: CSAITGTGPGGYTF.

This clonotype was observed many times. V and J are TRBV10-3 and TRBJ2-1, with 9 bases aligning to TRBD2. The CDR3 contains 15 residues. Germline lookup yields CDR1 ENHRY and CDR2 SYGVKD. With V trimmed by 7 bases and J by 7 bases, 11 bases remained unmatched. The CDR3, as DNA: TGTGCCATCAAAGAGGAACTAGCGGGTATGAATGAGCAGTTCTTC. Amino acids: CAIKEELAGMNEQFF.

This clonotype was counted at least ten times. V and J are TRBV12-3 or TRBV12-4 and TRBJ2-7, with D tentatively TRBD1 (6 bases). CDR3 length: 14 amino acids. The V gene lost 2 bases and the J gene lost 5 bases, with 13 bases spanning the gap. The CDR3 region has the DNA TGTGCCAGCAGTTTATTCAGGGGCGACAACGAGCAGTACTTC. It specifies CASSLFRGDNEQYF.

This clonotype was found many times. The rearrangement uses TRBV12-3 or TRBV12-4 and TRBJ2-2; 7 bases agree with TRBD1. CDR3 length: 16 residues. V shed 6 bases and J 4 bases; nucleotides not matched to a gene: 11. CDR3 sequence (DNA): TGTGCCAGCAGCCCTCGCCCTACAGGGGTCACCGGGGAGCTGTTTTTT. Translation: CASSPRPTGVTGELFF.